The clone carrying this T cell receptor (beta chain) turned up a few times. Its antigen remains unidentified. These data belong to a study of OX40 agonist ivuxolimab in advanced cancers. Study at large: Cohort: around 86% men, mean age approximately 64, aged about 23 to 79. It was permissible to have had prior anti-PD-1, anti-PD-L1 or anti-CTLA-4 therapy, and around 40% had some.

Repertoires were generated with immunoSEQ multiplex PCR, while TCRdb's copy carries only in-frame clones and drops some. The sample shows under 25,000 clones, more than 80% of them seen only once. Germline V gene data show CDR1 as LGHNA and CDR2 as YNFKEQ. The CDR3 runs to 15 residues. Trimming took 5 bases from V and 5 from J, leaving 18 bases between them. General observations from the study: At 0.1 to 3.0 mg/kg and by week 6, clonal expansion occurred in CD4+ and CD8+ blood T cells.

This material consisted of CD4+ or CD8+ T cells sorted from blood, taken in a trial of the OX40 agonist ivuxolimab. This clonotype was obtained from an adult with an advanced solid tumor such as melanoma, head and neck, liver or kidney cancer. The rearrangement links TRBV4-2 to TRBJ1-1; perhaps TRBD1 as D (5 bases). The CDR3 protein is CASSLGPGGITEAFF. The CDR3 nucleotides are TGTGCCAGCAGCTTGGGCCCCGGGGGTATAACTGAAGCTTTCTTT.